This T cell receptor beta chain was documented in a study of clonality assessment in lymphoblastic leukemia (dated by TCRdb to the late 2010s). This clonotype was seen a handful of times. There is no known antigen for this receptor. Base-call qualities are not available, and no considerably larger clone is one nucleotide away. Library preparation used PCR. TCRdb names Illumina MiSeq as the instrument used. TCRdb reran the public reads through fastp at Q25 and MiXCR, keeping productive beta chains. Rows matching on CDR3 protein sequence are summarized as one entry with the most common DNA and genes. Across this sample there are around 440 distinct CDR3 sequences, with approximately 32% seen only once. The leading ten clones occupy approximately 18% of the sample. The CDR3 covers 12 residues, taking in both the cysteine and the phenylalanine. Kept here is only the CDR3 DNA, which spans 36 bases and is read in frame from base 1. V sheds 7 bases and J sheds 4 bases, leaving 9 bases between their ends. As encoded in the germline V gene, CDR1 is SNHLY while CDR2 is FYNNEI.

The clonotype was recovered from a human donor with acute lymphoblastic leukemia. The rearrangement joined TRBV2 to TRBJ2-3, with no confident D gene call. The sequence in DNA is TGTGCCAGCAACTTGGCGGCAGATACGCAGTATTTT. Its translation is CASNLAADTQYF.